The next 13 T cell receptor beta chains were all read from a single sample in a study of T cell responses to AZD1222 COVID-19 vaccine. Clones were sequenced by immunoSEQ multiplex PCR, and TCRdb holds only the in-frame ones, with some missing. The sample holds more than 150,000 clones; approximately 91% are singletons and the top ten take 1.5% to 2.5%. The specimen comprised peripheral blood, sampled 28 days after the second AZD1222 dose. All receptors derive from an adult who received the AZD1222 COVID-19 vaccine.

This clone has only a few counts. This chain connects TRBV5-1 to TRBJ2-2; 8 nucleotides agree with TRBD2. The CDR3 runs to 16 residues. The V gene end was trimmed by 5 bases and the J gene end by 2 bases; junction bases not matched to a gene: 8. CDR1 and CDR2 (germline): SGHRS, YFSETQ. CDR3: CASRLTSATNTGELFF. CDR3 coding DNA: TGCGCCAGCAGGCTGACTAGCGCGACTAACACCGGGGAGCTGTTTTTT.

CDR3 nucleotides: TGTGCCAGCAGCACTAGGGGACTAGCGGGAGGAGGTTACAATGAGCAGTTCTTC. Its translation is CASSTRGLAGGGYNEQFF. This chain joins TRBV7-3 and TRBJ2-1, with TRBD2 identical over 15 bases. Unmatched junction bases numbered 9, after V lost 5 bases and J lost 4 bases. Germline V gene data show CDR1 as SGHTA and CDR2 as FQGTGA. The CDR3 is 18 amino acids. Full variable domain (remainder filled in from reference TRBV7-3 and TRBJ2-1): GAGVSQTPSNKVTEKGKYVELRCDPISGHTALYWYRQSLGQGPEFLIYFQGTGAADDSGLPNDRFFAVRPEGSVSTLKIQRTERGDSAVYLCASSTRGLAGGGYNEQFFGPGTRLTVL.

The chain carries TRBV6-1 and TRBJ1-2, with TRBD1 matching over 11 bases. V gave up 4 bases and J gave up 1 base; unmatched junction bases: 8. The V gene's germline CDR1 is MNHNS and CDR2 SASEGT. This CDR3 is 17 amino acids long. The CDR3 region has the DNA TGTGCCAGCAGTGTACTAGGGACAGGGGGGTTTAACTATGGCTACACCTTC. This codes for CASSVLGTGGFNYGYTF.

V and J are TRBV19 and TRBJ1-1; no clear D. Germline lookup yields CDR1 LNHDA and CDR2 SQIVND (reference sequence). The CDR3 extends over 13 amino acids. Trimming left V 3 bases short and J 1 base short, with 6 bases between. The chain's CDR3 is CASSMKENTEAFF. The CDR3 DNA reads TGTGCCAGTAGTATGAAAGAGAACACTGAAGCTTTCTTT.

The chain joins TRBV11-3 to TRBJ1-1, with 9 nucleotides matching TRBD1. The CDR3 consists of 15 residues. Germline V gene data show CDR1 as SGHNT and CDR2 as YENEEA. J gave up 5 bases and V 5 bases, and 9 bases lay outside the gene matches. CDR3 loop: CASSAGGTGKTEAFF. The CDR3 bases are TGTGCCAGCAGCGCGGGCGGGACAGGGAAGACTGAAGCTTTCTTT.

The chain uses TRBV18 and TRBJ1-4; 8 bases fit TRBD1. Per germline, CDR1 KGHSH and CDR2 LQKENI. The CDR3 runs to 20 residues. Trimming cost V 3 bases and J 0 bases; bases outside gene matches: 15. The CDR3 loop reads CASSPVHLDRASTTNEKLFF. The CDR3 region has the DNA TGTGCCAGCTCACCTGTTCATTTGGACAGGGCTTCTACAACTAATGAAAAACTGTTTTTT.

This chain's CDR3 is CASSRTGQGYEQYF. The DNA for the CDR3 is TGTGCCAGCAGCCGGACAGGACAGGGTTACGAGCAGTACTTC. This sequence joins TRBV7-6 and TRBJ2-7; TRBD1 aligns across 8 bases. This CDR3 is built from 14 residues. The junction had 7 bases not matched to a gene; V was cut back by 5 bases and J by 4 bases. CDR1 and CDR2 (germline): SGHVS, FNYEAQ.

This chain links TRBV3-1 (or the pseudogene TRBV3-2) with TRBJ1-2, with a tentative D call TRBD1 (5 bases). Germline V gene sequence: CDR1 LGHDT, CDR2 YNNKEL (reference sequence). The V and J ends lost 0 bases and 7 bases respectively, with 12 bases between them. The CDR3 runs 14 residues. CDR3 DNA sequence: TGTGCCAGCAGCCAAGATGGCGGGGGTGCTGGCTACACCTTC. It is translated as CASSQDGGGAGYTF.

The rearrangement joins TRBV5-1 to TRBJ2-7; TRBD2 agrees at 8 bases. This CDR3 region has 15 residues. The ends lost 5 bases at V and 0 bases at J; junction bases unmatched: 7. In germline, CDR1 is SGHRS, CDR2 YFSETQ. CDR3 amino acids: CASSSVAGPSYEQYF. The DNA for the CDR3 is TGCGCCAGCAGTTCAGTAGCGGGGCCCTCCTACGAGCAGTACTTC.

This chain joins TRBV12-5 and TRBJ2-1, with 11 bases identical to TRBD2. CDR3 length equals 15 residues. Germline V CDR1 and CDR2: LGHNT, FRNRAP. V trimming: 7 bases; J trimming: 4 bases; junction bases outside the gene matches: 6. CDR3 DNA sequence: TGTGCTAGTGTTCCCGGGACTAGCGGATACAATGAGCAGTTCTTC. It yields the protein CASVPGTSGYNEQFF.

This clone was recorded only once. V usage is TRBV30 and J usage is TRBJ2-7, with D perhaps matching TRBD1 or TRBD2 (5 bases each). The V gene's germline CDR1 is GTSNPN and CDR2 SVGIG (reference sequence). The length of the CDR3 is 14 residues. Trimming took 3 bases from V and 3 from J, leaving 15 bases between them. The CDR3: CAWRGQGPLYEQYF. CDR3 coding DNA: TGTGCCTGGAGAGGGCAGGGACCCCTCTACGAGCAGTACTTC.

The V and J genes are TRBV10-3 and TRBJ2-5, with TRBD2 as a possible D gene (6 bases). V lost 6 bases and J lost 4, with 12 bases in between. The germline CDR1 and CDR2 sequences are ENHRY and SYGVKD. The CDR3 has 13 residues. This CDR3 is CAIRGLAAETQYF. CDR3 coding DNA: TGTGCCATCAGGGGACTGGCGGCAGAGACCCAGTACTTC.

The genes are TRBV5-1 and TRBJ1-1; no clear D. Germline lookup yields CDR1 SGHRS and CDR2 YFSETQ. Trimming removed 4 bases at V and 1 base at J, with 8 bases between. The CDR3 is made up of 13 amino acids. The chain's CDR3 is CASSAVANTEAFF. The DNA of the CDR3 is TGCGCCAGCAGCGCGGTCGCGAACACTGAAGCTTTCTTT.